This TCR beta chain stems from a study of graft-versus-host responses after intestinal transplantation. Study in general: Tacrolimus plus steroids were given to all recipients for roughly three years, preceded by anti-thymocyte globulin induction.

Regarding this clone: What it binds is not known.

In germline, CDR1 is SQVTM, CDR2 ANQGSEA. CDR3 length: 11 amino acids. V lost 0 bases and J 12 bases, leaving 9 bases between the germline ends. Study outcomes and limitations: Detected in recipient marrow were GvH clones, some of which were first observed in ileum or blood. The study associated peak circulating GvH clone levels with early post-transplant HvG declines. Some patients had graft-donor T cell macrochimerism. In their allografts, the ratios of graft-versus-host to host-versus-graft T cell clones were high.

Sequenced by immunoSEQ multiplex PCR; TCRdb stores in-frame clones only, minus some. The table shows roughly 120,000 clones, with roughly 93% occurring only once. This receptor was identified in a human donor who received an intestinal transplant. The chain is built from TRBV29-1 and TRBJ2-1; possible D gene TRBD2, 5 bases. Specimen: unstimulated CD4+ T cells sorted from spleen or lymph node cells, collected before intestinal transplant. CDR3 amino acids: CSVEESGGQFF. As DNA, the CDR3 is TGCAGCGTTGAAGAGAGCGGAGGGCAGTTCTTC.